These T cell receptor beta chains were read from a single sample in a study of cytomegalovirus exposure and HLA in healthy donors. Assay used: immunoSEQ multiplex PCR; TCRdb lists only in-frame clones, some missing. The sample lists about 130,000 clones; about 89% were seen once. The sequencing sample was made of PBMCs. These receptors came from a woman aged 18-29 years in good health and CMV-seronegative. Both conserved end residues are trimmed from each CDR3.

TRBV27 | ASSSGTSGVAYEQY
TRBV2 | ASIGGPSYEQY
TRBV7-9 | ASSSVIGIEETQY
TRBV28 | ASARTGPYEQY
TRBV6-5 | ASSYSQGGEKLF
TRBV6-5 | ASSYEPTGAGDEQY
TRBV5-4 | ASTPGLAGAETQY
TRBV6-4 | ASSVDRGNIQY
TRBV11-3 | ARKKGSSYEQY
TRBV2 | ASSEIDRAPDTQY
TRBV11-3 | ASSLVEQGAFYGYT
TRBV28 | ASSLWGQGGVRNQPQH
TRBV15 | ATSTPFSPARPGELF
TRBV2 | ASSEIRQGTYEQY
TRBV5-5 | ASSLGGQEYNYEQY
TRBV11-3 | ASSRGAADEQY
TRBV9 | ASSEDPGLAPEQY
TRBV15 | ATSRNQGADQPQH
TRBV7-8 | ASSPDRGSYGYT
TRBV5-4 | ASSFTEGEQF
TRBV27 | ASSSRRSNQPQH
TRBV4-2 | ASSQRNGEQY
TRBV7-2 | ASSLVSGGLVYEQY
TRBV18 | ASSPPASGSYEQY
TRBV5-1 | ASSLALEWSTDTQY
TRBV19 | ASSPRGQAYEQY
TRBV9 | ASSATGGSNYGYT
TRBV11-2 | ASSSGGPHNEQF
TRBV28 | ASSLLDRAGANVLT
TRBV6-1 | ASRGMDSYNYGYT
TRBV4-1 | ASSQRAGTQGETQY
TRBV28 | ASSSYRFRSIYGYT
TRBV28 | ASTPAAAGGPGSYNEQF
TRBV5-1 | ASSSNRGPPQEQY
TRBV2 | ASTGTSSTDTQY
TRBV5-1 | ASSERTSANTGELF
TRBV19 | ASSIVRWSTEAF